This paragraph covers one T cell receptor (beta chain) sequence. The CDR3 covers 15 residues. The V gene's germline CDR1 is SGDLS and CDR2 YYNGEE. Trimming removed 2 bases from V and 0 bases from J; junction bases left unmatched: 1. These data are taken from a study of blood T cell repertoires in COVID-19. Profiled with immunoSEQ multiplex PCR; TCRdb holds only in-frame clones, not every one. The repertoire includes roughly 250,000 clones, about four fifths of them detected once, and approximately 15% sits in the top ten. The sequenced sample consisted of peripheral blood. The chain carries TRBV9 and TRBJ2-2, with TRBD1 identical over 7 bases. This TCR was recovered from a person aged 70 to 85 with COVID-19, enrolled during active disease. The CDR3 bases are TGTGCCAGCAGCGTGGGGACAGCGAACACCGGGGAGCTGTTTTTT. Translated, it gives CASSVGTANTGELFF.